Reported below is one T cell receptor (beta chain). Its antigen remains unidentified. This sample stems from a study of T cell responses to AZD1222 COVID-19 vaccine. Sequencing used immunoSEQ multiplex PCR; TCRdb keeps in-frame clones, though not all of them. The sample holds about 78,000 clones; 87% are singletons and the top ten take roughly 24%. Germline CDR1 is MDHEN and CDR2 is SYDVKM. The CDR3 spans 12 residues. Trimming removed 5 bases from V and 10 bases from J, with 11 bases in between. Overall study findings and caveats: Increased Spike-specific TCR breadth and depth were observed after two AZD1222 doses. All repertoire sampling was performed exclusively after the peak T cell response. Seropositive AZD1222 recipients at baseline numbered only six or seven. Nearly half of unique spike-specific TCRs reportedly avoided B.1.351 and B.1.1.7 mutated regions.

This clonotype was obtained from an adult in good health. Sequencing used peripheral blood, obtained on day 0 of AZD1222 vaccination. V and J are TRBV28 and TRBJ2-2; perhaps TRBD2 as D (6 bases). CDR3 coding DNA: TGTGCCAGCAGTGTAGCGGTTGAGGAGCTGTTTTTT. It is translated as CASSVAVEELFF.